These T cell receptor beta chains were read from a single sample in a study of cytomegalovirus exposure and HLA in healthy donors. Method: immunoSEQ multiplex PCR; TCRdb's copy keeps in-frame clones and lacks some. The data show about 84,000 clones, around four fifths seen once. The sample was PBMCs. The receptors stem from a male donor in good health and CMV-seropositive. CDR3s include the opening cysteine and the closing phenylalanine or tryptophan. The order of the fields is J gene, D gene, V gene, clone size, CDR3 protein, CDR3 DNA. The D gene is left open where the match is weak. For some rows the clone size is stated as once, few or many, or as a class when expanded; others skip it.

j_gene: TRBJ2-7; d_gene: -; v_gene: TRBV5-4; abundance: -; CDR3aa: CASSWDNYEQYF; CDR3nt: TGTGCCAGCAGTTGGGACAACTACGAGCAGTACTTC
j_gene: TRBJ2-3; d_gene: TRBD2; v_gene: TRBV29-1; abundance: -; CDR3aa: CSVGGGAGVTDTQYF; CDR3nt: TGCAGCGTCGGTGGAGGAGCGGGAGTTACGGATACGCAGTATTTT
j_gene: TRBJ2-7; d_gene: TRBD2; v_gene: TRBV7-8; abundance: -; CDR3aa: CASSLGLAGEYF; CDR3nt: TGTGCCAGCAGCCTAGGACTAGCGGGAGAGTACTTC
j_gene: TRBJ2-7; d_gene: TRBD1; v_gene: TRBV5-4; abundance: -; CDR3aa: CASSSPTPGTGEQYF; CDR3nt: TGTGCCAGCAGCTCGCCCACCCCCGGGACAGGGGAGCAGTACTTC
j_gene: TRBJ2-3; d_gene: TRBD2; v_gene: TRBV11-3; abundance: once; CDR3aa: CASSLGLAGDTDTQYF; CDR3nt: TGTGCCAGCAGCCTCGGACTAGCGGGAGATACAGATACGCAGTATTTT
j_gene: TRBJ2-7; d_gene: -; v_gene: TRBV6-6; abundance: -; CDR3aa: CASSHRSYEQYF; CDR3nt: TGTGCCAGCAGTCATCGGTCCTACGAGCAGTACTTC
j_gene: TRBJ2-7; d_gene: -; v_gene: TRBV5-1; abundance: -; CDR3aa: CASSPTTGYEQYF; CDR3nt: TGCGCCAGCAGCCCAACTACCGGCTACGAGCAGTACTTC
j_gene: TRBJ2-7; d_gene: TRBD2; v_gene: TRBV5-6; abundance: -; CDR3aa: CVSSLDVTSGSFYEQYF; CDR3nt: TGTGTCAGCAGCTTGGATGTGACTAGCGGGAGTTTTTACGAGCAGTACTTC
j_gene: TRBJ2-5; d_gene: TRBD1; v_gene: TRBV9; abundance: -; CDR3aa: CASSGGQGPETQYF; CDR3nt: TGTGCCAGCAGCGGGGGACAGGGGCCAGAGACCCAGTACTTC
j_gene: TRBJ2-7; d_gene: TRBD2; v_gene: TRBV28; abundance: -; CDR3aa: CASSLWASGYEQYF; CDR3nt: TGTGCCAGCAGTTTATGGGCTAGCGGCTACGAGCAGTACTTC
j_gene: TRBJ2-7; d_gene: TRBD2; v_gene: TRBV28; abundance: once; CDR3aa: CASSRGTSGIQASKYF; CDR3nt: TGTGCCAGCAGCCGTGGGACTAGCGGGATCCAGGCGAGTAAGTACTTC
j_gene: TRBJ2-1; d_gene: TRBD2; v_gene: TRBV4-1; abundance: -; CDR3aa: CASSQLGLADYNEQFF; CDR3nt: TGCGCCAGCAGCCAACTAGGACTAGCGGACTACAATGAGCAGTTCTTC
j_gene: TRBJ1-4; d_gene: TRBD1; v_gene: TRBV30; abundance: -; CDR3aa: CAWRGQGAITNEKLFF; CDR3nt: TGTGCCTGGAGAGGACAGGGGGCGATCACTAATGAAAAACTGTTTTTT
j_gene: TRBJ1-1; d_gene: TRBD1; v_gene: TRBV6-1; abundance: few; CDR3aa: CASSEVSQGF; CDR3nt: TGTGCCAGCAGTGAGGTGTCACAGGGGTTT
j_gene: TRBJ2-7; d_gene: -; v_gene: TRBV7-6; abundance: -; CDR3aa: CASSRTDTSYEQYF; CDR3nt: TGTGCCAGCAGCCGGACAGACACCTCCTACGAGCAGTACTTC
j_gene: TRBJ2-2; d_gene: -; v_gene: TRBV5-1; abundance: -; CDR3aa: CASSPFGAAHKLDATGELFF; CDR3nt: TGCGCCAGCAGCCCCTTTGGAGCGGCTCATAAACTCGACGCCACCGGGGAGCTGTTTTTT
j_gene: TRBJ2-2; d_gene: TRBD2; v_gene: TRBV28; abundance: -; CDR3aa: CASSRGLENTGELFF; CDR3nt: TGTGCCAGCAGCCGGGGACTAGAAAACACCGGGGAGCTGTTTTTT
j_gene: TRBJ1-4; d_gene: TRBD1; v_gene: TRBV9; abundance: -; CDR3aa: CASSVGGTATNEKLFF; CDR3nt: TGTGCCAGCAGCGTAGGCGGGACAGCAACTAATGAAAAACTGTTTTTT
j_gene: TRBJ1-2; d_gene: -; v_gene: TRBV6-4; abundance: medium-sized; CDR3aa: CASSDGGNYGYTF; CDR3nt: TGTGCCAGCAGTGACGGGGGGAACTATGGCTACACCTTC
j_gene: TRBJ2-1; d_gene: TRBD1; v_gene: TRBV9; abundance: -; CDR3aa: CASSPGVGQTYNEQFF; CDR3nt: TGTGCCAGCAGCCCAGGGGTGGGACAGACCTACAATGAGCAGTTCTTC
j_gene: TRBJ2-7; d_gene: TRBD2; v_gene: TRBV6-1; abundance: -; CDR3aa: CASSDSSGSFEQYF; CDR3nt: TGTGCCAGCAGTGATTCTAGCGGGAGTTTCGAGCAGTACTTC
j_gene: TRBJ2-5; d_gene: TRBD2; v_gene: TRBV9; abundance: -; CDR3aa: CASSATSGSGQTQYF; CDR3nt: TGTGCCAGCAGCGCGACTAGCGGGAGTGGGCAGACCCAGTACTTC
j_gene: TRBJ1-1; d_gene: TRBD1; v_gene: TRBV7-8; abundance: -; CDR3aa: CASSIQGNKNTEAFF; CDR3nt: TGTGCCAGCAGCATACAGGGGAACAAGAACACTGAAGCTTTCTTT
j_gene: TRBJ2-6; d_gene: -; v_gene: TRBV4-1; abundance: -; CDR3aa: CASSQGSQGAGANVLTF; CDR3nt: TGCGCCAGCAGCCAAGGGTCCCAGGGCGCTGGGGCCAACGTCCTGACTTTC
j_gene: TRBJ2-3; d_gene: -; v_gene: TRBV14; abundance: -; CDR3aa: CASSQASAHMYF; CDR3nt: TGTGCCAGCAGCCAAGCCAGCGCACATATGTATTTT
j_gene: TRBJ2-5; d_gene: TRBD1; v_gene: TRBV9; abundance: -; CDR3aa: CASSVEPQGRETQYF; CDR3nt: TGTGCCAGCAGCGTGGAACCACAGGGGCGGGAGACCCAGTACTTC
j_gene: TRBJ1-1; d_gene: TRBD1; v_gene: TRBV11-2; abundance: -; CDR3aa: CASSRGPTGNTEAFF; CDR3nt: TGTGCCAGCAGCAGGGGGCCGACGGGGAACACTGAAGCTTTCTTT
j_gene: TRBJ1-1; d_gene: -; v_gene: TRBV6-5; abundance: -; CDR3aa: CATKEDPNTEAFF; CDR3nt: TGTGCCACAAAGGAGGACCCCAACACTGAAGCTTTCTTT
j_gene: TRBJ2-1; d_gene: TRBD2; v_gene: TRBV28; abundance: -; CDR3aa: CASSPSGLGFAYEQFF; CDR3nt: TGTGCCAGCAGTCCATCGGGACTAGGCTTTGCGTATGAGCAGTTCTTC
j_gene: TRBJ2-1; d_gene: TRBD2; v_gene: TRBV27; abundance: once; CDR3aa: CASSLGLAGWGREFF; CDR3nt: TGTGCCAGCAGTTTGGGACTAGCGGGATGGGGAAGGGAGTTCTTC
j_gene: TRBJ2-1; d_gene: -; v_gene: TRBV19; abundance: -; CDR3aa: CASSIGAGTEQFF; CDR3nt: TGTGCCAGTAGTATCGGGGCGGGAACCGAGCAGTTCTTC
j_gene: TRBJ2-3; d_gene: TRBD2; v_gene: TRBV7-8; abundance: -; CDR3aa: CASSTHPRGASGADTQYF; CDR3nt: TGTGCCAGCAGCACACACCCGAGGGGCGCTAGCGGCGCAGATACGCAGTATTTT
j_gene: TRBJ2-7; d_gene: -; v_gene: TRBV19; abundance: -; CDR3aa: CASSMSGETYEQYF; CDR3nt: TGTGCCAGTAGTATGTCAGGGGAGACCTACGAGCAGTACTTC
j_gene: TRBJ2-2; d_gene: -; v_gene: TRBV15; abundance: -; CDR3aa: CATSRGTANTGELFF; CDR3nt: TGTGCCACCAGCAGAGGGACAGCGAACACCGGGGAGCTGTTTTTT
j_gene: TRBJ2-1; d_gene: TRBD2; v_gene: TRBV27; abundance: -; CDR3aa: CASKPAASGIYNEQFF; CDR3nt: TGTGCCAGCAAACCGGCGGCTAGCGGGATCTACAATGAGCAGTTCTTC
j_gene: TRBJ2-5; d_gene: -; v_gene: TRBV16; abundance: once; CDR3aa: CASSQSQAQETQYF; CDR3nt: TGTGCCAGCAGCCAATCTCAAGCCCAAGAGACCCAGTACTTC
j_gene: TRBJ1-2; d_gene: -; v_gene: TRBV5-8; abundance: -; CDR3aa: CASSLRIGRVYGYTF; CDR3nt: TGTGCCAGCAGCTTGAGAATAGGGCGGGTCTATGGCTACACCTTC
j_gene: TRBJ2-1; d_gene: -; v_gene: TRBV7-9; abundance: -; CDR3aa: CASSYRGSYNEQFF; CDR3nt: TGTGCCAGCAGCTATCGGGGTTCCTACAATGAGCAGTTCTTC
j_gene: TRBJ2-1; d_gene: TRBD1; v_gene: TRBV25-1; abundance: -; CDR3aa: CASSAGTGYNEQFF; CDR3nt: TGTGCCAGCAGTGCAGGGACAGGCTACAATGAGCAGTTCTTC
j_gene: TRBJ2-1; d_gene: TRBD2; v_gene: TRBV6-4; abundance: many; CDR3aa: CASSVTSEGNEQFF; CDR3nt: TGTGCCAGCAGTGTGACTAGCGAAGGCAATGAGCAGTTCTTC
j_gene: TRBJ2-3; d_gene: -; v_gene: TRBV5-1; abundance: -; CDR3aa: CASSDTSTDTQYF; CDR3nt: TGCGCCAGCAGCGACACTAGCACAGATACGCAGTATTTT
j_gene: TRBJ1-2; d_gene: -; v_gene: TRBV7-2; abundance: once; CDR3aa: CASSSWHQDSPSYGYTF; CDR3nt: TGTGCCAGCAGCTCCTGGCACCAGGACAGCCCGAGCTATGGCTACACCTTC
j_gene: TRBJ2-1; d_gene: -; v_gene: TRBV15; abundance: -; CDR3aa: CATSRDRSEQFF; CDR3nt: TGTGCCACCAGCAGAGATCGCAGTGAGCAGTTCTTC
j_gene: TRBJ1-1; d_gene: TRBD1; v_gene: TRBV28; abundance: -; CDR3aa: CASSAPGQMAFF; CDR3nt: TGTGCCAGCAGCGCACCGGGACAGATGGCTTTCTTT
j_gene: TRBJ2-3; d_gene: TRBD2; v_gene: TRBV18; abundance: -; CDR3aa: CASSPLAGVTDTQYF; CDR3nt: TGTGCCAGCTCACCACTAGCGGGAGTCACAGATACGCAGTATTTT
j_gene: TRBJ2-1; d_gene: TRBD2; v_gene: TRBV9; abundance: -; CDR3aa: CASSVGTSGINEQFF; CDR3nt: TGTGCCAGCAGCGTAGGGACTAGCGGGATTAATGAGCAGTTCTTC
j_gene: TRBJ2-5; d_gene: TRBD2; v_gene: TRBV4-1; abundance: medium-sized; CDR3aa: CASSQPGGETQYF; CDR3nt: TGCGCCAGCAGCCAACCGGGGGGAGAGACCCAGTACTTC
j_gene: TRBJ2-3; d_gene: -; v_gene: TRBV16; abundance: -; CDR3aa: CASSQRDSFTDTQYF; CDR3nt: TGTGCCAGCAGCCAGCGGGACAGCTTCACAGATACGCAGTATTTT
j_gene: TRBJ2-5; d_gene: -; v_gene: TRBV15; abundance: -; CDR3aa: CATSRDLEAQYF; CDR3nt: TGTGCCACCAGCAGAGATCTAGAGGCCCAGTACTTC
j_gene: TRBJ1-1; d_gene: -; v_gene: TRBV2; abundance: -; CDR3aa: CASSEDATGDTEAFF; CDR3nt: TGTGCCAGCAGTGAAGACGCCACGGGGGACACTGAAGCTTTCTTT
j_gene: TRBJ1-4; d_gene: -; v_gene: TRBV6-6; abundance: few; CDR3aa: CASSYSSGPGEKLFF; CDR3nt: TGTGCCAGCAGTTACTCCTCAGGGCCGGGTGAAAAACTGTTTTTT
j_gene: TRBJ1-5; d_gene: -; v_gene: TRBV28; abundance: -; CDR3aa: CASSFSMSGGTIFSNQPQHF; CDR3nt: TGTGCCAGCAGTTTTTCGATGTCTGGTGGGACAATATTCAGCAATCAGCCCCAGCATTTT